This T cell receptor (beta chain) was documented in a study of cytomegalovirus exposure and HLA in healthy donors. Study results and caveats: Most CMV-associated TCR beta chains appeared HLA-restricted in a later analysis.

The junction had 9 bases not matched to a gene; V was cut back by 6 bases and J by 4 bases. There are 15 residues in the CDR3. The V gene's germline CDR1 is MNHNY and CDR2 SVGAGI (reference sequence). The table lists this clone with a few counts. What it recognizes is unknown. Amplification used 60 Vbeta primers and 13 Jbeta primers. The method was immunoSEQ multiplex PCR; TCRdb's version includes in-frame clones alone and lacks a portion of them. The sample consists of roughly 160,000 clones, approximately 77% of them appearing once. Input material: PBMCs. The chain employs TRBV6-6 and TRBJ1-5, with 7 bases that match TRBD1. This receptor was obtained from a man aged 50-59 years in good health and CMV-seropositive. CDR3 in amino acids: CASSPSDRANQPQHF. The CDR3 DNA is TGTGCCAGCAGCCCTAGTGACAGGGCTAATCAGCCCCAGCATTTT.